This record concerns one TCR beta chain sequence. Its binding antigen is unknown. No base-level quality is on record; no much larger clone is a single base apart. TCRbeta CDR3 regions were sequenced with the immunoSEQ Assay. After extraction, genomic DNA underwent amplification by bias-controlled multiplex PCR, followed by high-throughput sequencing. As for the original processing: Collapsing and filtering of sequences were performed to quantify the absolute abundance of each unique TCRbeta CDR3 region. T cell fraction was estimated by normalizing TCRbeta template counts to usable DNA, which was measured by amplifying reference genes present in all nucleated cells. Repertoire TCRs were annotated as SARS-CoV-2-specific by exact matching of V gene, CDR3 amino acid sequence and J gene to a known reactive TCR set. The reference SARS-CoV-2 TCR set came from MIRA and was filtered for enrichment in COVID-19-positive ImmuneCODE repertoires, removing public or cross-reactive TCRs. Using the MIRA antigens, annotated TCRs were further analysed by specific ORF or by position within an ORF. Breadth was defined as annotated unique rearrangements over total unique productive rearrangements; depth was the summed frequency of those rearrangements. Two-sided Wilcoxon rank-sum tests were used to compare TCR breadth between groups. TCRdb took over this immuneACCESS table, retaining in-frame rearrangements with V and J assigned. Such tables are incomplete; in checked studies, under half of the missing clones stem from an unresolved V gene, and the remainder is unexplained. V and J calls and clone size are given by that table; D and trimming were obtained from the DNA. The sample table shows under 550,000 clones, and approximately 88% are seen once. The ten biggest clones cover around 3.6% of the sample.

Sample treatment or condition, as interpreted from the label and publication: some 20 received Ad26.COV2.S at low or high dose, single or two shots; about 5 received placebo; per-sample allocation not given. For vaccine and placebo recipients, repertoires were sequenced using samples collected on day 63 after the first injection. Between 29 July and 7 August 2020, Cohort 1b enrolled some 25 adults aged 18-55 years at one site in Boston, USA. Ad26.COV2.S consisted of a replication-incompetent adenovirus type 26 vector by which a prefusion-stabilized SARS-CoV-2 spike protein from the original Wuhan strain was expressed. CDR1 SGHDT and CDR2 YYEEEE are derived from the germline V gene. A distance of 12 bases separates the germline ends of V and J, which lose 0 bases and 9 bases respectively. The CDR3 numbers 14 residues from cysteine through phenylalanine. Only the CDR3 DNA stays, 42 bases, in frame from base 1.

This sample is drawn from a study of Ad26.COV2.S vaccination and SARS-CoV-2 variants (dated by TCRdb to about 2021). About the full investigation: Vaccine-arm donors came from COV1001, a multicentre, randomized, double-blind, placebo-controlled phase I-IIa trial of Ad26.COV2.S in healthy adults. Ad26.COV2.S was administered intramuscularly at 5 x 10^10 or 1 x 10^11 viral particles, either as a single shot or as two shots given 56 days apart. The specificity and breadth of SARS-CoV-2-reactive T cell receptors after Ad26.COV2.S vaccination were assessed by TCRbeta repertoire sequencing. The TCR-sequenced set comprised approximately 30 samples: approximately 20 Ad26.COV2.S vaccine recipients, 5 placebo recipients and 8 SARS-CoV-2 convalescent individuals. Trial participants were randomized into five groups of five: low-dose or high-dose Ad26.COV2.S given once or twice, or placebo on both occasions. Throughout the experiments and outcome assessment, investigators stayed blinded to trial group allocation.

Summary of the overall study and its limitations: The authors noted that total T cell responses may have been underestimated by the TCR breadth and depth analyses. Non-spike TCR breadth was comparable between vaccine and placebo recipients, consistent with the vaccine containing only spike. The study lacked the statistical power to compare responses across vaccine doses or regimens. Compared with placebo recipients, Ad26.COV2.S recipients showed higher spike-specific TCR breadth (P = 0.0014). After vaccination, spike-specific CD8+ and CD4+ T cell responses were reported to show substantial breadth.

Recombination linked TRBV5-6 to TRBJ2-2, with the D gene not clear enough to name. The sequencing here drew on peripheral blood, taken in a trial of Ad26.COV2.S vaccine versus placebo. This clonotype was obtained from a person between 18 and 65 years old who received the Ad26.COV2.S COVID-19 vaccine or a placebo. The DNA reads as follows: TGTGCCAGCAGCTTGGCGGCGGTAGATCGGGAGCTGTTTTTT. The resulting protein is CASSLAAVDRELFF. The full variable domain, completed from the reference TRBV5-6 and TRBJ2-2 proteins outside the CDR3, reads DAGVTQSPTHLIKTRGQQVTLRCSPKSGHDTVSWYQQALGQGPQFIFQYYEEEERQRGNFPDRFSGHQFPNYSSELNVNALLLGDSALYLCASSLAAVDRELFFGEGSRLTVL.